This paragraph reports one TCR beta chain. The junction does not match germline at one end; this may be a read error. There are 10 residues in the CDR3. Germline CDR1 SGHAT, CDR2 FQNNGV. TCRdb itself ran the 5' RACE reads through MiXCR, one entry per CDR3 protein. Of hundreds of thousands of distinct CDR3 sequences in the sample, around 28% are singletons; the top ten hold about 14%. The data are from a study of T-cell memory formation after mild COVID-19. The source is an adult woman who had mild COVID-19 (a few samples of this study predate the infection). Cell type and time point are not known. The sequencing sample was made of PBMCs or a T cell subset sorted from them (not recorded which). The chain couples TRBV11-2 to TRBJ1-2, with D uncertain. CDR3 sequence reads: CASSRRTQDF. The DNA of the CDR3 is TGTGCCAGCAGCCGTCGGACCCAGGACTTC.